The 10 T cell receptor beta chains below come from one sample, sequenced in a study of blood T cell repertoires in COVID-19. The method was immunoSEQ multiplex PCR; TCRdb's version includes in-frame clones alone and lacks a portion of them. The data contain around 310,000 clones, around 89% of them singletons. The sample comprised peripheral blood. These receptors originate from a woman aged 45-65 years with active or convalescent COVID-19.

The chain carries TRBV30 and TRBJ1-6; 7 bases are shared with TRBD1. J was trimmed by 6 bases and V by 1 base; bases with no gene match: 0. The germline V gene encodes CDR1 GTSNPN and CDR2 SVGIG (reference sequence). This CDR3 region has 13 residues. CDR3 protein: CAWSGQGNSPLHF. CDR3 sequence (DNA): TGTGCCTGGAGTGGACAGGGTAATTCACCCCTCCACTTT.

This chain links TRBV15 with TRBJ1-5, with 10 bases lining up with TRBD1. Losses at the gene ends were 6 bases for V and 3 bases for J; bases not matched to a gene: 11. CDR1 is LNHNV and CDR2 is YYDKDF in the germline V gene (reference sequence). The CDR3 runs to 17 residues. The CDR3 is CATSLMPGQGLNQPQHF. Written as DNA, the CDR3 is TGTGCCACCAGTCTGATGCCGGGACAGGGGCTCAATCAGCCCCAGCATTTT.

The rearrangement links TRBV9 to TRBJ2-7; 7 bases are a match to TRBD2. Germline V gives CDR1 SGDLS, CDR2 YYNGEE. The CDR3 extends over 15 amino acids. Trimming took 1 base from V and 2 from J; bases not matched to a gene: 6. CDR3 sequence: CASSVQGGDTYEQYF. CDR3 DNA: TGTGCCAGCAGCGTACAGGGAGGGGATACCTACGAGCAGTACTTC.

CDR3 sequence reads: CASSLAEGQGRDEQYF. The DNA for the CDR3 is TGTGCCAGCAGCTTAGCTGAAGGACAGGGTCGGGACGAGCAGTACTTC. The rearrangement links TRBV7-2 to TRBJ2-7, with 8 positions matching TRBD1. J lost 5 bases, V lost 0 bases, and 9 bases had no gene match. Per germline, CDR1 SGHTA and CDR2 FQGNSA. This CDR3 is built from 16 residues.

The chain employs TRBV27 and TRBJ1-4; D gene uncertain. The germline gives CDR1 MNHEY, CDR2 SMNVEV (reference sequence). The CDR3 contains 16 residues. V lost 3 bases, J lost 7 bases, and 18 bases lay in between. The CDR3 sequence is CASSFQFRFKSEKLFF. DNA of the CDR3: TGTGCCAGCAGTTTCCAATTCAGGTTTAAGAGTGAAAAACTGTTTTTT.

This sequence joins TRBV2 and TRBJ1-2; D call uncertain. CDR1 and CDR2 (germline): SNHLY, FYNNEI. The CDR3 runs to 10 residues. The V gene lost 11 bases and the J gene lost 4 bases, with 8 bases spanning the gap. The CDR3 sequence is CASYSYGYTF. CDR3 bases: TGTGCCTCGTACAGCTATGGCTACACCTTC.

This clone was picked up one time. This sample also contains other DNA sequences that code for the same CDR3. CDR3 region: CASSIVASSYNEQFF. CDR3 nucleotides: TGTGCCAGTAGTATAGTCGCTAGCTCCTACAATGAGCAGTTCTTC. The J gene is TRBJ2-1, the V gene TRBV19; D gene unclear. Germline values: CDR1 LNHDA, CDR2 SQIVND (reference sequence). Trimming took off 1 base at V and 0 bases at J, with 7 bases between the two ends. CDR3 size: 15 residues. The full variable domain, rest sourced from reference TRBV19 and TRBJ2-1, is DGGITQSPKYLFRKEGQNVTLSCEQNLNHDAMYWYRQDPGQGLRLIYYSQIVNDFQKGDIAEGYSVSREKKESFPLTVTSAQKNPTAFYLCASSIVASSYNEQFFGPGTRLTVL.

The chain has TRBV7-3 and TRBJ1-1, with D tentatively TRBD1 (6 bases). The V and J ends lost 5 bases and 2 bases respectively, with 9 bases between them. Germline CDR1 reads SGHTA; CDR2 reads FQGTGA. The CDR3 consists of 13 residues. The DNA of the CDR3 is TGTGCCAGCAGCCAGGACAGTAACACTGAAGCTTTCTTT. It encodes CASSQDSNTEAFF.

In this sample, this clone turned up a few times. This chain joins TRBV21-1 and TRBJ1-2; TRBD1, the table's D call, lacks a check against the DNA. TRBV21-1 is annotated as a pseudogene. This CDR3 is 17 amino acids long. The CDR3 DNA is TGTGCCAGCAGCAAAGCGCTGGGACAGGGGACCGGAACTGGCTACACCTTC. Its translation: CASSKALGQGTGTGYTF.

The chain joins TRBV27 to TRBJ2-7, with TRBD2 matching 15 bases. Germline V gives CDR1 MNHEY, CDR2 SMNVEV (reference sequence). V gave up 0 bases and J gave up 8 bases; unmatched junction bases: 5. The CDR3 covers 16 residues. The CDR3 here is CASSLSGTSGGRKQYF. Written as DNA, the CDR3 is TGTGCCAGCAGTTTATCTGGGACTAGCGGGGGGCGCAAGCAGTACTTC.